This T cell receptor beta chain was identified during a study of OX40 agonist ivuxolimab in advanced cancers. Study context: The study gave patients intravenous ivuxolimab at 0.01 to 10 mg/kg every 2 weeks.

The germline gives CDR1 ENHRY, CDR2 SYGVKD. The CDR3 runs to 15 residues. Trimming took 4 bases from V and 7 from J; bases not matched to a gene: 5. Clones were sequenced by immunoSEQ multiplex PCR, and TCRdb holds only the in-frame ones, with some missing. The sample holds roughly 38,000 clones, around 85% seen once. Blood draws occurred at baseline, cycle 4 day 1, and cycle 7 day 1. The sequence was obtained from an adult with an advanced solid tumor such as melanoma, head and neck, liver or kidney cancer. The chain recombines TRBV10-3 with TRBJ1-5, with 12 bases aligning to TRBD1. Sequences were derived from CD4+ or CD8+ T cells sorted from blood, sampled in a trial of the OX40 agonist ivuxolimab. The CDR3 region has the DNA TGTGCCATCAGTGGGGGACAGGGGGCTGGGCAGCCCCAGCATTTT. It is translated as CAISGGQGAGQPQHF.